The clone carrying this TCR beta chain was recorded at least ten times. The source material, RNA transcripts, was used to amplify TCR beta CDR3 regions. HTBI primers were the set used in a first-round RT-PCR of the TCR CDR3. From the multiplex PCR reads, TCRdb called clonotypes with MiXCR, one entry per CDR3 protein. The profile shows about 210,000 distinct CDR3 sequences, 15% to 20% of them singletons. CDR3 length: 14 residues. Trimming took 4 bases from V and 4 from J, leaving 15 bases between them. Germline V gives CDR1 SGHRS, CDR2 YFSETQ. The data belong to a study of T cells in Graves' hyperthyroidism and ophthalmopathy.

The sequenced sample consisted of blood. The clonotype was recovered from a man in his fifties or sixties with Graves' hyperthyroidism. V and J are TRBV5-1 and TRBJ2-7, with D possibly being TRBD1 or TRBD2 (5 bases each). DNA of the CDR3: TGCGCCAGCAGCCCATGGGACGTCGAGTACGAGCAGTACTTC. The encoded protein is CASSPWDVEYEQYF.